These T cell receptor beta chains were read from a single sample in a study of blood T cell repertoires in COVID-19. Using immunoSEQ multiplex PCR, the repertoire was profiled, and TCRdb retains in-frame clones only, with some absent. Here the sample spans about 80,000 clones, approximately 82% being singletons. The specimen was peripheral blood. Receptors were obtained from a man aged 80 or over with active or convalescent COVID-19. Both conserved end residues are part of each CDR3. A D gene is named only where the DNA matches it firmly. Clone size appears in some rows only: once, few, many, or a class for an expanded clone.

TRBJ2-7,TRBV11-2,.,.,CASSFTAGTYEQYF,TGTGCCAGCAGCTTTACTGCGGGGACCTACGAGCAGTACTTC
TRBJ2-6,TRBV12-3/TRBV12-4,.,.,CASKGSGANVLTF,TGTGCCAGCAAGGGGTCTGGGGCCAACGTCCTGACTTTC
TRBJ1-1,TRBV18,TRBD1,.,CASSPGDREAFF,TGTGCCAGCTCACCAGGGGACAGGGAAGCTTTCTTT
TRBJ2-2,TRBV11-2,TRBD2,.,CASSPPLAGWGTGELFF,TGTGCCAGCAGCCCCCCGTTAGCGGGATGGGGAACCGGGGAGCTGTTTTTT
TRBJ1-5,TRBV18,.,few,CASSPDSGYSNQPQHF,TGTGCCAGCTCCCCCGACAGCGGGTATAGCAATCAGCCCCAGCATTTT
TRBJ1-2,TRBV28,TRBD1,many,CASSRQGKGYGYTF,TGTGCCAGCAGCCGACAGGGGAAGGGCTATGGCTACACCTTC
TRBJ1-2,TRBV19,TRBD1,once,CASSSQQGAGYGYTF,TGTGCCAGTAGTAGTCAACAGGGGGCCGGCTATGGCTACACCTTC
TRBJ2-5,TRBV19,TRBD2,.,CASSRGRAQGTQYF,TGTGCCAGTAGTCGAGGGAGGGCCCAGGGGACCCAGTACTTC
TRBJ1-2,TRBV28,.,.,CASSPSVNNYGYTF,TGTGCCAGCAGTCCCAGTGTAAATAACTATGGCTACACCTTC
TRBJ1-4,TRBV25-1,TRBD1,.,CASTDRVREKLFF,TGTGCCAGCACCGACAGGGTGAGAGAAAAACTGTTTTTT
TRBJ1-5,TRBV6-2/TRBV6-3,TRBD1,.,CASSTGTGFGQPQHF,TGTGCCAGCAGTACCGGGACAGGGTTTGGTCAGCCCCAGCATTTT
TRBJ2-7,TRBV18,TRBD1,.,CASSQGQGTSYEQYF,TGTGCCAGCTCACAAGGACAGGGCACATCCTACGAGCAGTACTTC
TRBJ2-2,TRBV11-2,TRBD2,.,CASSISGGTTTGELFF,TGTGCCAGCAGCATTAGCGGGGGGACAACTACCGGGGAGCTGTTTTTT
TRBJ1-4,TRBV29-1,.,.,CSVEDRQPEGKLFF,TGCAGCGTTGAAGACCGACAACCAGAGGGAAAACTGTTTTTT
TRBJ1-5,TRBV5-1,.,few,CASSLEAGRGQPQHF,TGCGCCAGCAGCTTGGAGGCAGGGAGGGGTCAGCCCCAGCATTTT
TRBJ1-5,TRBV6-2/TRBV6-3,.,once,CASSYGASNQPQHF,TGTGCCAGCAGTTACGGGGCCAGCAATCAGCCCCAGCATTTT
TRBJ2-5,TRBV3-1/TRBV3-2,.,.,CASSLPGMQETQYF,TGTGCCAGCAGCCTTCCGGGGATGCAAGAGACCCAGTACTTC
TRBJ2-2,TRBV7-2,TRBD2,few,CASSLRSASGSRTGELFF,TGTGCCAGCAGTTTACGATCGGCGAGCGGGAGTAGGACCGGGGAGCTGTTTTTT
TRBJ1-5,TRBV6-5,TRBD1,.,CASSPRTGGRQPQHF,TGTGCCAGCAGTCCTCGGACAGGGGGCCGGCAGCCCCAGCATTTT
TRBJ1-1,TRBV5-1,TRBD1,.,CASSPGTGGTEAFF,TGCGCCAGCAGCCCCGGGACAGGGGGCACTGAAGCTTTCTTT
TRBJ2-1,TRBV5-1,TRBD2,few,CASSKTGTSAYSYNEQFF,TGCGCCAGCAGCAAGACTGGGACTAGCGCCTACTCCTACAATGAGCAGTTCTTC
TRBJ2-3,TRBV19,TRBD2,.,CASSIVSGSLDTQYF,TGTGCCAGTAGTATTGTGAGCGGGAGTCTTGATACGCAGTATTTT
TRBJ2-7,TRBV4-1,.,.,CASSQAVRTGAYEQYF,TGCGCCAGCAGCCAAGCAGTGCGGACCGGGGCCTACGAGCAGTACTTC
TRBJ1-2,TRBV10-2,.,.,CASSESPQYGYTF,TGCGCCAGCAGTGAGTCCCCACAGTATGGCTACACCTTC
TRBJ2-7,TRBV29-1,TRBD2,.,CSAREGGSEQYF,TGCAGCGCACGGGAGGGGGGGAGCGAGCAGTACTTC
TRBJ1-6,TRBV2,TRBD1,.,CASSVITGGGSALHF,TGTGCCAGCAGTGTGATTACAGGGGGGGGTTCGGCCCTCCACTTT
TRBJ1-4,TRBV27,.,once,CASRLEGASEKLFF,TGTGCCAGCAGGCTCGAGGGAGCGTCTGAAAAACTGTTTTTT
TRBJ2-1,TRBV19,TRBD1,medium-sized,CASTTRQGNEQFF,TGTGCCAGTACCACCAGACAGGGCAATGAGCAGTTCTTC
TRBJ1-1,TRBV5-4,TRBD1,.,CASSLARGPGSTEAFF,TGTGCCAGCAGCTTGGCCAGGGGGCCGGGGAGCACTGAAGCTTTCTTT
TRBJ1-1,TRBV6-5,.,.,CASTVRTGGGTEAFF,TGTGCCAGCACCGTGAGGACGGGCGGAGGCACTGAAGCTTTCTTT
TRBJ2-7,TRBV4-3,.,.,CASSQDTGDSREQYF,TGCGCCAGCAGCCAAGATACAGGGGACTCTAGGGAGCAGTACTTC
TRBJ2-1,TRBV20-1,.,.,CSARGDNEQFF,TGCAGTGCCAGGGGTGACAATGAGCAGTTCTTC
TRBJ2-3,TRBV5-1,TRBD1,.,CASSLLQGTVGTDTQYF,TGCGCCAGCAGCTTGTTACAGGGGACGGTCGGCACAGATACGCAGTATTTT
TRBJ2-7,TRBV11-2,TRBD2,.,CASSSRGGQESSGQYF,TGTGCCAGCAGCTCCCGGGGGGGGCAGGAATCGTCTGGGCAGTACTTC
TRBJ2-3,TRBV29-1,.,.,CSVATGGGTDTQYF,TGCAGCGTTGCGACAGGAGGAGGCACAGATACGCAGTATTTT
TRBJ1-3,TRBV12-3/TRBV12-4,.,once,CASSITGNTIYF,TGTGCCAGCAGTATTACTGGAAACACCATATATTTT
TRBJ1-2,TRBV29-1,.,.,CSVEHSTNYGYTF,TGCAGCGTAGAACACAGTACTAACTATGGCTACACCTTC
TRBJ1-3,TRBV6-5,.,few,CASSGWGGTGNTIYF,TGTGCCAGCAGCGGATGGGGGGGGACTGGAAACACCATATATTTT
TRBJ1-6,TRBV3-1/TRBV3-2,TRBD1,.,CASSQVEGANSPLHF,TGTGCCAGCAGCCAAGTTGAGGGGGCAAATTCACCCCTCCACTTT
TRBJ1-2,TRBV15,.,few,CATSRAQGDGYTF,TGTGCCACCAGCAGAGCACAGGGTGATGGCTACACCTTC